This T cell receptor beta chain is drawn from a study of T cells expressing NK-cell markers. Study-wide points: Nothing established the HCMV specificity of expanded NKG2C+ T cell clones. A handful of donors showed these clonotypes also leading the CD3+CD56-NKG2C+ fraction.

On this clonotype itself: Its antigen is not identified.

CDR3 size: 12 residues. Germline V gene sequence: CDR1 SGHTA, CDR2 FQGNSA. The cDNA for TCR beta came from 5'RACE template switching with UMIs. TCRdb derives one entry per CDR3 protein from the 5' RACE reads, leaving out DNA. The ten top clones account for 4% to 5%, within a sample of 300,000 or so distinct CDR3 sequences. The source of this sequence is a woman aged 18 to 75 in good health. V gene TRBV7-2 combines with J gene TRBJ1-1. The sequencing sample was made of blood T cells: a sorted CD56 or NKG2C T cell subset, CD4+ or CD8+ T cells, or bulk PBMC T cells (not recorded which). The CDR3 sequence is CASSLLRTEAFF. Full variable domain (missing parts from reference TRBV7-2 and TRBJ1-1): GAGVSQSPSNKVTEKGKDVELRCDPISGHTALYWYRQSLGQGLEFLIYFQGNSAPDKSGLPSDRFSAERTGGSVSTLTIQRTQQEDSAVYLCASSLLRTEAFFGQGTRLTVV.